The 20 T cell receptor beta chains below all came from one sample that was sequenced in a study of CD8+CD57+ T cells in acquired aplastic anemia. Researchers used genomic DNA as the template to profile TCR beta VDJ and CDR3. TCRdb reprocessed the reads via MiXCR and lists one record per CDR3 protein. In the table there are around 170,000 distinct CDR3 sequences, 50% to 75% of which are singletons. What was sequenced was sorted CD4+, CD8+, or CD8+CD57+ T cells (not recorded which) from PBMCs. These receptor sequences come from a human donor in good health.

The CDR3 spells CASSQDLGGAYEQYF. DNA for the CDR3: TGTGCCAGCAGCCAAGACCTTGGGGGGGCGTACGAGCAGTACTTC. The chain employs TRBV7-9 and TRBJ2-7, with D possibly matching TRBD2 (7 bases). The CDR3 totals 15 residues. Germline V gene lookup returns CDR1 SEHNR and CDR2 FQNEAQ (reference sequence). V lost 5 bases and J lost 4, with 18 bases in between.

The chain has TRBV20-1 and TRBJ2-1; D remains unclear. Trimming took 0 bases from V and 5 from J, leaving 11 bases between them. The germline CDR1 and CDR2 sequences are DFQATT and SNEGSKA (reference sequence). The CDR3 is made up of 14 amino acids. The CDR3 sequence: CSARDGSENNEQFF. In DNA, the CDR3 is TGCAGTGCTAGAGATGGGTCTGAAAACAATGAGCAGTTCTTC.

This clonotype showed up just once. The chain recombines TRBV5-1 with TRBJ1-6; no definite D call. The V gene's germline CDR1 is SGHRS and CDR2 YFSETQ. CDR3 length: 14 residues. V shed 1 base and J shed 7 bases, with 9 bases lying between them. CDR3 DNA sequence: TGCGCCAGCAGCTTGATCACAGAAAATTCACCCCTCCACTTT. It is translated as CASSLITENSPLHF.

The chain is built from TRBV7-3 and TRBJ2-3, with unresolved D. The better agreement between TRBJ1-5 and the DNA end casts doubt on the J call. The CDR3 contains 16 residues. Germline V lookup: CDR1 SGHTA, CDR2 FQGTGA. This CDR3 reads CASSSVAGSSADTQHF. CDR3 nucleotides: TGTGCCAGCAGCTCCGTAGCGGGATCTAGCGCAGATACGCAGCATTTT.

This clonotype has only a few counts. The chain links TRBV20-1 to TRBJ2-1, with TRBD2 identical over 9 bases. Germline lookup yields CDR1 DFQATT and CDR2 SNEGSKA (reference sequence). V lost 3 bases, J lost 6 bases, and 12 bases stayed unmatched. The length of the CDR3 is 16 residues. DNA of the CDR3: TGCAGTGCTAGTCCTGCGGGAGGGCCTGGGCTCAATGAGCAGTTCTTC. Its translation is CSASPAGGPGLNEQFF.

The table lists this clonotype with many counts. The CDR3 DNA reads as TGTGCCAGTAGTATTTCAGGAGGCAATCAGCCCCAGCATTTT. Its protein product is CASSISGGNQPQHF. The rearrangement uses TRBV19 and TRBJ1-5; no reliable D call. Trimming shortened V by 3 bases and J by 2 bases, and 8 bases separated the two germline ends. This CDR3 is built from 14 residues. Germline CDR1 is LNHDA and CDR2 is SQIVND (reference sequence).

This clonotype appeared a single time. This rearrangement joins TRBV7-3 to TRBJ2-3; D unclear. Trimming took off 8 bases at V and 7 bases at J, with 10 bases between the two ends. Germline CDR1 SGHTA, CDR2 FQGTGA. CDR3 length: 11 amino acids. CDR3 region: CASLDANTQYF. In DNA, the CDR3 is TGTGCCAGCCTAGATGCGAATACGCAGTATTTT.

This clonotype has only a few counts. This chain links TRBV20-1 with TRBJ2-1; D is unresolved. The germline V gene has CDR1 DFQATT and CDR2 SNEGSKA (reference sequence). CDR3 length: 11 amino acids. The V end lost 6 bases, the J end lost 12 bases, and 15 bases lay between the germline ends. The CDR3 reads CSARRRERQFF. The CDR3 DNA sequence: TGCAGTGCCAGACGAAGAGAGCGGCAGTTCTTC.

Remarks on this clonotype: A read error may account for a junction end that differs from germline. The chain combines TRBV7-3 with TRBJ2-5, with a tentative D call TRBD2 (6 bases). Per germline, CDR1 SGHTA and CDR2 FQGTGA. The CDR3 has 14 residues. This CDR3 reads CASSLGLEQETQYF. CDR3 coding DNA: TGCGCCAGCAGCTTGGGACTGGAACAAGAGACCCAGTACTTC. The whole variable domain, remainder taken from reference TRBV7-3 and TRBJ2-5, is GAGVSQTPSNKVTEKGKYVELRCDPISGHTALYWYRQSLGQGPEFLIYFQGTGAADDSGLPNDRFFAVRPEGSVSTLKIQRTERGDSAVYLCASSLGLEQETQYFGPGTRLLVL.

The chain links TRBV15 to TRBJ2-6; 7 nucleotides line up with TRBD2. This CDR3 has 14 residues. V was pared by 6 bases and J by 1 base, with 0 bases of the junction left unmatched. The germline V gene has CDR1 LNHNV and CDR2 YYDKDF (reference sequence). CDR3 sequence (DNA): TGTGCCACCAGGGGGGGGTCTGGGGCCAACGTCCTGACTTTC. Translating it yields CATRGGSGANVLTF.

This clonotype was seen a few times. V gene TRBV27 combines with J gene TRBJ2-1; TRBD2 agrees at 12 bases. The CDR3 runs to 16 residues. CDR1 and CDR2 from the germline V gene are MNHEY and SMNVEV (reference sequence). V lost 5 bases and J lost 5; bases outside the gene matches: 7. CDR3 loop: CASSIPGLAGNNEQFF. The CDR3 DNA sequence: TGTGCCAGCAGTATCCCCGGACTAGCGGGGAACAATGAGCAGTTCTTC.

A single count supports this clonotype. The chain combines TRBV19 with TRBJ2-7, with 9 bases fitting TRBD1. V was clipped by 4 bases and J by 6 bases; unmatched bases: 4. Germline assignment: CDR1 LNHDA and CDR2 SQIVND (reference sequence). The CDR3 extends over 13 amino acids. The CDR3 spells CASSTGTGFEQYF. The CDR3 coding sequence is TGTGCCAGTAGTACCGGGACAGGGTTCGAGCAGTACTTC.

This clonotype appeared a single time. This chain connects TRBV25-1 to TRBJ1-4; TRBD1 matches 7 bases. This CDR3 spans 15 amino acids. Germline CDR1 MGHDK, CDR2 SYGVNS. The V and J ends lost 6 bases and 2 bases, in that order; junction bases with no gene match: 6. DNA of the CDR3: TGTGCCAGCAGCGGGGGGACAGCGACTAATGAAAAACTGTTTTTT. Its protein product is CASSGGTATNEKLFF.

J is TRBJ1-2 and V is TRBV10-1; tentatively, D is TRBD1 (6 bases). CDR1 and CDR2 (germline): WNHNN, SYGVQD (reference sequence). The CDR3 has 10 residues. With 6 bases removed from V and 9 bases from J, the gap between germline ends came to 8 bases. Here the CDR3 reads CASRRGSYTF. Here the CDR3 DNA reads TGCGCCAGCAGGAGGGGGAGCTACACCTTC.

J is TRBJ2-7 and V is TRBV7-8, with 7 bases aligning to TRBD1. Germline V CDR1 and CDR2: SGHVS, FQNEAQ. This CDR3 region has 15 residues. V lost 2 bases to trimming and J lost 3 bases; unmatched junction nucleotides: 7. The CDR3 DNA reads as TGTGCCAGCAGCTTATTGGGGACAGTAATCTACGAGCAGTACTTC. Translated, it gives CASSLLGTVIYEQYF.

This clonotype was seen repeatedly, ten times or more. The chain combines TRBV6-6 with TRBJ2-1; no clear D gene. CDR3 length: 13 amino acids. Between the trimmed V and J ends, which lost 2 bases and 8 bases, there was a span of 10 bases. The germline CDR1 and CDR2 sequences are MNHNY and SVGAGI (reference sequence). The CDR3 DNA reads TGTGCCAGCAGTTACCTGGGGTTGCATGAGCAGTTCTTC. It is translated as CASSYLGLHEQFF.

The CDR3 protein is CASSVEGTGELFF. The CDR3 DNA sequence: TGTGCCAGCAGCGTGGAGGGTACAGGGGAGCTGTTTTTT. The rearrangement links TRBV9 to TRBJ2-2; a possible D gene is TRBD2 (6 bases). The CDR3 sequence is 13 residues long. Trimming removed 2 bases from V and 8 bases from J, with 10 bases in between. Germline V CDR1 and CDR2: SGDLS, YYNGEE. Full variable domain (rest looked up from reference TRBV9 and TRBJ2-2): DSGVTQTPKHLITATGQRVTLRCSPRSGDLSVYWYQQSLDQGLQFLIQYYNGEERAKGNILERFSAQQFPDLHSELNLSSLELGDSALYFCASSVEGTGELFFGEGSRLTVL.

This chain links TRBV10-3 with TRBJ2-3; D gene unclear. The CDR3 sequence is 12 residues long. V gave up 10 bases and J gave up 5 bases, with 13 bases separating them. Per germline, CDR1 ENHRY and CDR2 SYGVKD. CDR3 sequence reads: CASRRGEDTQYF. The CDR3 DNA reads as TGTGCCAGCCGACGCGGCGAAGATACGCAGTATTTT.

This clonotype was counted many times. This sequence joins TRBV7-3 and TRBJ2-1; 10 bases are shared with TRBD1. Per germline, CDR1 SGHTA and CDR2 FQGTGA. V was pared by 0 bases and J by 4 bases, with 0 bases of the junction left unmatched. CDR3 length: 15 amino acids. CDR3 nucleotide sequence: TGTGCCAGCAGCTTAACGGGACAGGGGTACAATGAGCAGTTCTTC. This gives the protein CASSLTGQGYNEQFF.

This clonotype came up once. The chain links TRBV12-3 or TRBV12-4 to TRBJ1-2; perhaps TRBD1 as D (5 bases). The CDR3 runs 13 residues. Trimming cost V 6 bases and J 1 base, with 9 bases left between them. Here the CDR3 DNA reads TGTGCCAGCAGCCGACAGCTTAACTATGGCTACACCTTC. This translates into CASSRQLNYGYTF.